A single sample gave rise to the 29 T cell receptor beta chains below, sequenced in a study of blood T cell repertoires in COVID-19. Generated by immunoSEQ multiplex PCR, the TCRdb table keeps only in-frame clones and is missing some. The data contain 200,000 to 300,000 clones, roughly 80% of them seen just once; the ten biggest clones take up roughly 7.4%. Sequencing was done on a sample of peripheral blood. The receptors here all came from a woman at least 80 years old with COVID-19, enrolled during active disease.

The rearrangement joins TRBV7-2 to TRBJ1-6; the D gene is possibly TRBD1 (5 bases). Looked up from germline, CDR1 is SGHTA and CDR2 is FQGNSA. With 5 bases removed from V and 6 bases from J, the gap between germline ends came to 14 bases. The CDR3 extends over 15 amino acids. CDR3 coding DNA: TGTGCCAGCAGCATCGTTGGACACCTTAATTCACCCCTCCACTTT. It specifies CASSIVGHLNSPLHF. Full variable domain (remainder filled in from reference TRBV7-2 and TRBJ1-6): GAGVSQSPSNKVTEKGKDVELRCDPISGHTALYWYRQSLGQGLEFLIYFQGNSAPDKSGLPSDRFSAERTGGSVSTLTIQRTQQEDSAVYLCASSIVGHLNSPLHFGNGTRLTVT.

The V and J genes are TRBV5-1 and TRBJ2-2; tentative D call: TRBD1 (5 bases). Between the trimmed V and J ends, which lost 0 bases and 4 bases, there was a span of 13 bases. CDR3 length: 16 amino acids. CDR1 and CDR2 from the germline V gene are SGHRS and YFSETQ. This CDR3 reads CASSLVAGLGTGELFF. Written as DNA, the CDR3 is TGCGCCAGCAGCTTGGTCGCAGGGTTGGGCACCGGGGAGCTGTTTTTT.

The chain has TRBV18 and TRBJ1-3; 9 nucleotides align to TRBD1. CDR3 length: 13 residues. Germline V gene sequence: CDR1 KGHSH, CDR2 LQKENI. Unmatched junction bases numbered 2, after V lost 4 bases and J lost 7 bases. As DNA, the CDR3 is TGTGCCAGCTCACACGACAGGGGGAACACCATATATTTT. Protein: CASSHDRGNTIYF.

The CDR3 DNA reads as TGTGCCAGCGGCAGGGAAGGGTATGGCTACACCTTC. It encodes CASGREGYGYTF. This chain uses TRBV6-5 with TRBJ1-2, with D possibly being TRBD1 (5 bases). V was cut by 8 bases and J by 5 bases, with 12 bases left in between. Per the germline V gene, CDR1 is MNHEY and CDR2 is SVGAGI. This CDR3 region has 12 residues.

This clone showed up just once. The same CDR3 is also encoded by other DNA sequences in this sample. This chain uses TRBV7-9 with TRBJ1-5; TRBD1 aligns across 9 bases. V shed 5 bases and J 5 bases; nucleotides not matched to a gene: 4. The CDR3 contains 14 residues. Germline-derived CDR1 and CDR2 are SEHNR and FQNEAQ (reference sequence). The CDR3 DNA reads as TGTGCCAGCAGCCTGGGACAGGGCCATCAGCCCCAGCATTTT. The encoded protein is CASSLGQGHQPQHF. The entire variable domain, with the rest obtained from reference TRBV7-9 and TRBJ1-5, is as follows: DTGVSQNPRHKITKRGQNVTFRCDPISEHNRLYWYRQTLGQGPEFLTYFQNEAQLEKSRLLSDRFSAERPKGSFSTLEIQRTEQGDSAMYLCASSLGQGHQPQHFGDGTRLSIL.

The chain joins TRBV18 to TRBJ2-5; 9 nucleotides line up with TRBD1. This CDR3 contains 13 residues. Germline-derived CDR1 and CDR2 are KGHSH and LQKENI. J lost 4 bases, V lost 4 bases, and 1 base had no gene match. As DNA, the CDR3 is TGTGCCAGCTCACAGGGACAGGGAGAGACCCAGTACTTC. This gives the protein CASSQGQGETQYF.

The gene calls are TRBV5-4 and TRBJ2-1, with a weak D call TRBD2 (6 bases). Germline values: CDR1 SGHNT, CDR2 YYREEE (reference sequence). Trimming removed 4 bases at V and 5 bases at J, with 19 bases between. CDR3 length: 16 amino acids. CDR3 sequence (DNA): TGTGCCAGCAGCCCCGGAGGTCTAGCGTCGGACAATGAGCAGTTCTTC. Protein: CASSPGGLASDNEQFF.

This chain uses TRBV27 with TRBJ2-3, with 7 bases identical to TRBD1. After removal of 7 bases from V and 3 bases from J, the junction contained 4 bases not matched to a gene. From germline, CDR1 is MNHEY and CDR2 SMNVEV (reference sequence). The CDR3 contains 13 residues. The CDR3 DNA reads TGTGCCAGCACCACACAGGGGACAGATACGCAGTATTTT. Its protein product is CASTTQGTDTQYF.

J is TRBJ1-1 and V is TRBV2; a weak D match, TRBD1 (5 bases). CDR3 length equals 13 residues. Deletions cut 3 bases from V and 5 bases from J, with 10 bases between. Germline CDR1 and CDR2: SNHLY and FYNNEI. The CDR3 nucleotides are TGTGCCAGCAGTGAGGGGCTAAGGACTGAAGCTTTCTTT. Translation: CASSEGLRTEAFF.

The genes are TRBV7-2 and TRBJ1-5, with 9 bases matching TRBD1. Unmatched junction bases numbered 11, after V lost 5 bases and J lost 0 bases. Germline V gives CDR1 SGHTA, CDR2 FQGNSA. The CDR3 spans 18 residues. In nucleotides, the CDR3 is TGTGCCAGCAGCGTGGGACAGGGAGGGCCCTATAGCAATCAGCCCCAGCATTTT. It codes for CASSVGQGGPYSNQPQHF.

The V gene is TRBV2, the J gene TRBJ2-7, with TRBD2 matching over 7 bases. Per germline, CDR1 SNHLY and CDR2 FYNNEI. This CDR3 is 14 amino acids long. With V trimmed by 6 bases and J by 3 bases, 8 bases remained unmatched. The CDR3 DNA reads as TGTGCCAGCAGGGGGGAGGGAGTAGGCTACGAGCAGTACTTC. Translation: CASRGEGVGYEQYF.

V is TRBV6-5 and J is TRBJ2-7, with no clear D. The CDR3 is 13 residues long. From germline, CDR1 is MNHEY and CDR2 SVGAGI. The V and J ends lost 5 bases and 0 bases respectively, with 8 bases between them. CDR3 loop: CASSLQISYEQYF. CDR3 nucleotide sequence: TGTGCCAGCAGTCTACAGATCTCCTACGAGCAGTACTTC.

In DNA, the CDR3 is TGTGCCAGCTGCACTGCGGGGGCTGGAGACACTGAAGCTTTCTTT. The encoded protein is CASCTAGAGDTEAFF. The chain couples TRBV21-1 to TRBJ1-1. TRBV21-1 is deemed a pseudogene. CDR3 length: 15 residues.

As DNA, the CDR3 is TGTGCCAGCTCACCCGGACAGGCTAGAGTCTCTGGAAACACCATATATTTT. Translation: CASSPGQARVSGNTIYF. The chain recombines TRBV18 with TRBJ1-3, with 7 bases lining up with TRBD1. CDR1 KGHSH and CDR2 LQKENI come from the germline V gene. V gave up 3 bases and J gave up 0 bases; unmatched junction bases: 8. The CDR3 loop spans 17 amino acids.

In its sample, this clone was seen a few times. The V and J genes are TRBV6-1 and TRBJ1-2; TRBD1 might be the D (5 bases). This CDR3 has 13 residues. Trimming took off 5 bases at V and 1 base at J, with 8 bases between the two ends. Germline V gene lookup returns CDR1 MNHNS and CDR2 SASEGT. The CDR3 coding sequence is TGTGCCAGCAGTACGACAGATAACTATGGCTACACCTTC. Translated: CASSTTDNYGYTF.

This chain joins TRBV30 and TRBJ1-4; tentative D call: TRBD1 (6 bases). V shed 0 bases and J shed 11 bases, with 19 bases lying between them. CDR3 length equals 15 residues. Germline CDR1 GTSNPN, CDR2 SVGIG (reference sequence). CDR3 region: CAWSVRAGAEGKLFF. CDR3 sequence (DNA): TGTGCCTGGAGTGTACGGGCAGGGGCCGAAGGGAAACTGTTTTTT.

This chain links TRBV28 with TRBJ1-5; TRBD1 matches at 8 bases. Losses at the gene ends were 5 bases for V and 0 bases for J; bases not matched to a gene: 3. The length of the CDR3 is 15 residues. CDR1 is MDHEN and CDR2 is SYDVKM in the germline V gene. CDR3 coding DNA: TGTGCCAGCAGTCCGACAGGGGCTAGCAATCAGCCCCAGCATTTT. As protein: CASSPTGASNQPQHF.

In its sample, this clone was seen once. This chain joins TRBV5-6 and TRBJ2-5; D is possibly TRBD1 (6 bases). The CDR3 is 13 amino acids. In germline, CDR1 is SGHDT, CDR2 YYEEEE. V lost 1 base, J lost 4 bases, and 8 bases lay in between. CDR3 in amino acids: CASSLTGRETQYF. CDR3 nucleotide sequence: TGTGCCAGCAGCTTGACAGGGAGAGAGACCCAGTACTTC.

This clone was counted a few times. The chain recombines TRBV27 with TRBJ1-2, with D possibly TRBD1 on 5 matching bases. Trimming took off 3 bases at V and 8 bases at J, with 13 bases between the two ends. The CDR3 spans 13 residues. Germline values: CDR1 MNHEY, CDR2 SMNVEV (reference sequence). This CDR3 is CASSLEGASGYTF. DNA of the CDR3: TGTGCCAGCAGTTTGGAAGGGGCAAGCGGCTACACCTTC.

V and J are TRBV11-3 and TRBJ1-1; no firm D call. The germline V gene encodes CDR1 SGHNT and CDR2 YENEEA. Trimming took 4 bases from V and 10 from J, leaving 16 bases between them. The CDR3 extends over 13 amino acids. CDR3 in DNA: TGTGCCAGCAGCTCAGAAGATGGGGAGGGAGCTTTCTTT. It encodes CASSSEDGEGAFF.

V gene TRBV18 combines with J gene TRBJ2-1; unclear D gene. The germline V and J ends were trimmed by 0 bases and 8 bases, with 14 bases remaining between them. Germline V gene lookup returns CDR1 KGHSH and CDR2 LQKENI. The length of the CDR3 is 15 residues. The CDR3 is CASSPPISYEYEQFF. In nucleotides, the CDR3 is TGTGCCAGCTCACCACCGATAAGTTATGAGTATGAGCAGTTCTTC.

The chain combines TRBV2 with TRBJ2-1, with D perhaps TRBD2 (5 bases). Trimming took 4 bases from V and 5 from J, leaving 15 bases between them. In germline, CDR1 is SNHLY, CDR2 FYNNEI. The CDR3 has 15 amino acids. The DNA of the CDR3 is TGTGCCAGCAGTGCTAGAGGGTGGGTAAACAATGAGCAGTTCTTC. It yields the protein CASSARGWVNNEQFF.

V usage is TRBV5-8 and J usage is TRBJ1-2, with 7 bases fitting TRBD1. The CDR3 runs 13 residues. CDR1 is SGHTS, CDR2 YDEGEE, per germline. V lost 4 bases to trimming and J lost 2 bases; unmatched junction nucleotides: 2. The CDR3 reads CASSEQGNYGYTF. In DNA, the CDR3 is TGTGCCAGCAGCGAACAGGGGAACTATGGCTACACCTTC.

The V call is TRBV25-1, the J call TRBJ1-1; unclear D gene. The CDR3 spans 12 residues. The germline CDR1 and CDR2 sequences are MGHDK and SYGVNS. The ends were cut back, 2 bases at V and 4 bases at J, with 5 bases in the middle. The DNA for the CDR3 is TGTGCCAGCAGTGAAGTCGTCACTGAAGCTTTCTTT. Translating it yields CASSEVVTEAFF.

The chain couples TRBV5-4 to TRBJ2-1; 11 nucleotides match TRBD1. The CDR3 is 15 amino acids. V gave up 4 bases and J gave up 6 bases; unmatched junction bases: 6. The germline CDR1 and CDR2 sequences are SGHNT and YYREEE (reference sequence). In DNA form, the CDR3 reads TGTGCCAGCAGCCTCGGACAGGGGGCTTCCAATGAGCAGTTCTTC. Its translation: CASSLGQGASNEQFF.

The rearrangement uses TRBV10-3 and TRBJ1-2; 8 bases are a match to TRBD1. J was trimmed by 8 bases and V by 3 bases; bases with no gene match: 2. Germline CDR1 ENHRY, CDR2 SYGVKD. This CDR3 is built from 12 residues. In DNA form, the CDR3 reads TGTGCCATCAGTGAACAGGGGGAAGGCTACACCTTC. This sequence encodes CAISEQGEGYTF.

This chain uses TRBV5-5 with TRBJ1-1; the D gene is possibly TRBD1 (6 bases). The V end lost 2 bases, the J end lost 6 bases, and 17 bases lay between the germline ends. The CDR3 loop spans 15 amino acids. The germline V gene has CDR1 SGHKS and CDR2 YYEKEE (reference sequence). The chain's CDR3 is CASSLQTGSFAEAFF. The CDR3 DNA reads as TGTGCCAGCAGCTTACAAACAGGGAGTTTCGCTGAAGCTTTCTTT.

The V gene is TRBV6-2 or TRBV6-3, the J gene TRBJ2-7; D is perhaps TRBD2 (6 bases). CDR1 is MNHEY and CDR2 is SVGEGT in the germline V gene. The ends were cut back, 4 bases at V and 5 bases at J, with 24 bases in the middle. This CDR3 region has 17 residues. The CDR3 bases are TGTGCCAGCAGTTCAATCCCACGACACTCAGGAGGGCACGAGCAGTACTTC. Protein sequence: CASSSIPRHSGGHEQYF.

The chain joins TRBV3-1 (or the pseudogene TRBV3-2) to TRBJ1-6; 10 positions match TRBD1. Losses at the gene ends were 4 bases for V and 7 bases for J; bases not matched to a gene: 4. This CDR3 is 15 amino acids long. Germline CDR1 LGHDT, CDR2 YNNKEL (reference sequence). DNA for the CDR3: TGTGCCAGCAGCCCAAGACAGGGGGCGAATTCACCCCTCCACTTT. Residues: CASSPRQGANSPLHF.